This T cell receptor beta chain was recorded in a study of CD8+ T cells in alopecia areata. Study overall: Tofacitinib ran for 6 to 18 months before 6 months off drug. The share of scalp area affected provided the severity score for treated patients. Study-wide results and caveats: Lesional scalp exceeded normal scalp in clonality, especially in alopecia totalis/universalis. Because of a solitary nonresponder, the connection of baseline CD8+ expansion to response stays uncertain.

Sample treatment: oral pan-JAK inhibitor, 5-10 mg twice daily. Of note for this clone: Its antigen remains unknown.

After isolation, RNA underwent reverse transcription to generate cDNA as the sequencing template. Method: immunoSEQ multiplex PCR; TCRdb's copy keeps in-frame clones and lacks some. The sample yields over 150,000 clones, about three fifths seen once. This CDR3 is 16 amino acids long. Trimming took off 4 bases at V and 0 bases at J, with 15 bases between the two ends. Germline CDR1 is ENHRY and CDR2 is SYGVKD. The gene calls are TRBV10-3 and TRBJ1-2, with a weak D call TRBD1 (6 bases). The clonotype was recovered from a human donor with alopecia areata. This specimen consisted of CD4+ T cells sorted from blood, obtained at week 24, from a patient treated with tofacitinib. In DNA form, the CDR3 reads TGTGCCATCAGTGCGTATAGGACAGAGACTAACTATGGCTACACCTTC. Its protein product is CAISAYRTETNYGYTF.